This is a list of T cell receptor beta chains from one sample in a study of cytomegalovirus exposure and HLA in healthy donors. Only in-frame clones appear in the TCRdb table, and some are missing; sequencing was by immunoSEQ multiplex PCR. The profile shows some 130,000 clones, approximately 83% of them singletons. The sequencing sample was made of PBMCs. These receptor sequences come from a girl aged 2-10 years in good health and CMV-seronegative. The CDR3 runs from the conserved cysteine through the conserved F or W. The D gene is left open where the match is weak. For some rows the clone size is stated as once, few or many, or as a class when expanded; others skip it.

TRBV6-4	-	-	TRBJ2-1	CASSERAGGYNEQFF	TGTGCCAGCAGTGAAAGAGCAGGGGGGTACAATGAGCAGTTCTTC
TRBV9	few	-	TRBJ2-1	CASSPRTHGQFF	TGTGCCAGCAGCCCCCGCACACATGGGCAGTTCTTC
TRBV7-3	-	-	TRBJ2-5	CASSLVGGLETQYF	TGTGCCAGCTCCCTCGTCGGGGGGCTAGAGACCCAGTACTTC
TRBV7-3	-	TRBD1	TRBJ1-1	CASSLQGQGNMNTEAFF	TGTGCCAGCAGCTTACAGGGACAGGGGAACATGAACACTGAAGCTTTCTTT
TRBV5-6	-	TRBD1	TRBJ2-5	CASSGTRDRGGETQYF	TGTGCCAGCAGCGGCACGAGGGACAGGGGAGGGGAGACCCAGTACTTC
TRBV7-6	once	TRBD2	TRBJ2-7	CASREAGREQYF	TGTGCCAGCAGGGAAGCGGGGCGGGAGCAGTACTTC
TRBV5-1	-	TRBD2	TRBJ2-5	CASSLATSGRETQYF	TGCGCCAGCAGCTTGGCGACTAGCGGGAGAGAGACCCAGTACTTC
TRBV10-3	-	TRBD2	TRBJ2-7	CATAPQGLAGGYEQYF	TGTGCCACCGCCCCCCAGGGACTAGCGGGAGGCTACGAGCAGTACTTC
TRBV7-9	-	-	TRBJ2-7	CASSPLPYEQYF	TGTGCCAGCAGCCCCCTCCCCTACGAGCAGTACTTC
TRBV4-1	once	-	TRBJ2-7	CASSQAGGWVVYF	TGCGCCAGCAGCCAAGCGGGTGGATGGGTCGTGTACTTC
TRBV5-1	-	TRBD1	TRBJ2-7	CASSLGTGGNEQYF	TGCGCCAGCAGCTTGGGGACAGGGGGCAACGAGCAGTACTTC